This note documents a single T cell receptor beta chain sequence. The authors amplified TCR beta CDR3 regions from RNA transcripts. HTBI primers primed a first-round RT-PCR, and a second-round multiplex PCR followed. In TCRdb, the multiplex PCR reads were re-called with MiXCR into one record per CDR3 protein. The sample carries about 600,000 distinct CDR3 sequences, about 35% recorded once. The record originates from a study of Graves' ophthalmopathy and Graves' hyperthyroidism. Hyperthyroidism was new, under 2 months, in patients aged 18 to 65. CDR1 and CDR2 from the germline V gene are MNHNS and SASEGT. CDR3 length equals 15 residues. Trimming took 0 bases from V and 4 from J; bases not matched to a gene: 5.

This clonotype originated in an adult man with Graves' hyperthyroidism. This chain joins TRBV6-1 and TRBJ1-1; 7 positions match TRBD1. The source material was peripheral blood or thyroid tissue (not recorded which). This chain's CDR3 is CASSEARGRGTEAFF. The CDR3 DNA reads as TGTGCCAGCAGTGAAGCGAGGGGGCGAGGCACTGAAGCTTTCTTT.